This entry concerns a single TCR beta chain. CDR3 length: 18 amino acids. From germline, CDR1 is MNHEY and CDR2 SMNVEV (reference sequence). Trimming took 5 bases from V and 2 from J; bases not matched to a gene: 12. How the authors handled the data: Amplification with reference gene primers provided the estimates of nucleated cell counts. TCRdb's copy holds only in-frame clones and misses some; the assay was immunoSEQ multiplex PCR. D and trimming were read from the DNA, whereas the V and J calls and clone size are those reported in that table. The repertoire consists of roughly 190,000 clones, with around 90% occurring once and the leading ten covering approximately 4%. The sample comes from a study of blood T cell repertoires in COVID-19. For the study at large: Italy, Spain and the United States were the sources of the convalescent and acute COVID-19 samples. Sources were T cells, B-cell-depleted T cells, or PBMCs; the material itself was cDNA or gDNA.

The clonotype comes from a human donor in a cohort sampled during active COVID-19. Sequenced sample: peripheral blood. The chain links TRBV27 to TRBJ2-2; TRBD1 matches at 9 bases. CDR3 sequence reads: CASSPFPGQGRNTGELFF. Written as DNA, the CDR3 is TGTGCCAGCAGTCCATTCCCGGGACAGGGAAGAAACACCGGGGAGCTGTTTTTT.